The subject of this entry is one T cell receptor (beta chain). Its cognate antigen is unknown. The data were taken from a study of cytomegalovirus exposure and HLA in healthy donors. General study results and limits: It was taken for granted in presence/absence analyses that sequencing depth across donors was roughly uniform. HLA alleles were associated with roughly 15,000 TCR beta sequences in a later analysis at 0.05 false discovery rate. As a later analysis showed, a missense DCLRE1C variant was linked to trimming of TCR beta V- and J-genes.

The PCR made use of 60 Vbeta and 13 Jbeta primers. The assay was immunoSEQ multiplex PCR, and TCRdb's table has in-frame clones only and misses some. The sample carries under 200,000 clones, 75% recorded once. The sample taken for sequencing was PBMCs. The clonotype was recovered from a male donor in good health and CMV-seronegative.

In nucleotides, the CDR3 is TGTGCCAGTAGTATAGGGACAGCCGGTCCAGAGACCCAGTACTTC. Its protein product is CASSIGTAGPETQYF. The V and J genes are TRBV19 and TRBJ2-5; tentatively, D is TRBD1 (6 bases). This CDR3 contains 15 residues. Between the trimmed V and J ends, which lost 1 base and 4 bases, there was a span of 13 bases. Germline-derived CDR1 and CDR2 are LNHDA and SQIVND (reference sequence).